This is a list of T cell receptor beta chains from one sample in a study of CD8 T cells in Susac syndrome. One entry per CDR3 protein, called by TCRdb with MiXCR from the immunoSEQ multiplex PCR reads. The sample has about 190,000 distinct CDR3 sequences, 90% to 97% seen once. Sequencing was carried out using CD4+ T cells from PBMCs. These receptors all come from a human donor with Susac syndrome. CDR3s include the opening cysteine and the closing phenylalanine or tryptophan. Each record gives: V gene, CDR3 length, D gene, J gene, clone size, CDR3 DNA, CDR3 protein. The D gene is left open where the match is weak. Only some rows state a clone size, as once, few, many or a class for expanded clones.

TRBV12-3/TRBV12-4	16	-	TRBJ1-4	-	TGTGCCAGCAGTTTGAGTCTCGGGGCCAAAAATGAAAAACTGTTTTTT	CASSLSLGAKNEKLFF
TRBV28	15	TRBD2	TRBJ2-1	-	TGTGCCAGCAGTCTCCTAGCGGGGGCTATCAATGAGCAGTTCTTC	CASSLLAGAINEQFF
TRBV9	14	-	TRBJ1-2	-	TGTGCCAGCAGCCAGCAGGGATTAAACTATGGCTACACCTTC	CASSQQGLNYGYTF
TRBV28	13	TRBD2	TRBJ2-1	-	TGTGCCAGCTTCGGGAGGGTGCGGAATGAGCAGTTCTTC	CASFGRVRNEQFF
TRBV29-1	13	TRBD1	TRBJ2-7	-	TGCAGCGTGAGACAGGGGAGCTCCTACGAGCAGTACTTC	CSVRQGSSYEQYF
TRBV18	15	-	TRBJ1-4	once	TGTGCCAGCAGATGGGAGGGAACAACTAATGAAAAACTGTTTTTT	CASRWEGTTNEKLFF
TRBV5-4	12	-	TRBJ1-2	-	TGTGCTTCCGAATCTCCACAGGATGGCTACACCTTC	CASESPQDGYTF
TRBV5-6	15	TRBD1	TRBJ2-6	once	TGTGCCAGCAACCTAGACAGGGCGGTCGCCAACGTCCTGACTTTC	CASNLDRAVANVLTF
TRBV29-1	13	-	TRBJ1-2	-	TGCAGCGTTGAAGAGAACAGGGCATCTCGCTACACCTTC	CSVEENRASRYTF
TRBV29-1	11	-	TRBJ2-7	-	TGCAGCGTTGTTGCCGGTTACGAGCAGTACTTC	CSVVAGYEQYF
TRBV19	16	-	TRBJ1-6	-	TGTGCCAGTAGTAATCTCTCCGGGGGCGCGAGGTCACCCCTCCACTTT	CASSNLSGGARSPLHF
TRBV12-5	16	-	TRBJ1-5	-	TGTGCTAGTGGTCCCCCTTGGACGGACCCTGGGCAGCCCCAGCATTTT	CASGPPWTDPGQPQHF
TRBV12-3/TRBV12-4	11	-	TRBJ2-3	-	TGTGCCAGCAGATACGGGGATACGCAGTATTTT	CASRYGDTQYF
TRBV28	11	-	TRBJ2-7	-	TGTGCCAGCAGTTTATACCGCGAGCAGTACTTC	CASSLYREQYF
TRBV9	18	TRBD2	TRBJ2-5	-	TGTGCCAGCAGCGTAGCCCATGCGGGACTAGCGTACCAAGAGACCCAGTACTTC	CASSVAHAGLAYQETQYF
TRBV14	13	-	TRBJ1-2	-	TGTGCCAGCAGCCAAGTAGGTCCCTATGGCTACACCTTC	CASSQVGPYGYTF
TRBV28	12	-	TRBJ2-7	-	TGTGCCAGCACGGGGGCGGTCTACGAGCAGTACTTC	CASTGAVYEQYF
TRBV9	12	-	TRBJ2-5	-	TGTGCCAGCAGCACCCCAGTGGGGACCCAGTACTTC	CASSTPVGTQYF
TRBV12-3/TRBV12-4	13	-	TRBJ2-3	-	TGTGCCAGCAAGGGCGGGAGCACAGATACGCAGTATTTT	CASKGGSTDTQYF
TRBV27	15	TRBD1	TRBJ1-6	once	TGTGCCAGCAGTTTAAGGGGGCCCCACAATTCACCCCTCCACTTT	CASSLRGPHNSPLHF